This TCR beta chain was identified during a study of T cells in localized non-small cell lung cancer. Study findings and constraints: Higher T cell density in the blood was associated with longer overall survival, whereas higher adjacent-lung clonality associated with shorter survival. Because sequencing included only one region (of the tumor), heterogeneity remains possible. Appearance in adjacent lung was seen for a median about 59 of the top 100 tumor clones. In uninvolved adjacent lung, T cell clonality reached its highest value, exceeding tumor.

This table comes from immunoSEQ multiplex PCR, and its TCRdb copy is limited to in-frame clones, with some not included. This sample has about 25,000 clones, with 86% found just once. On this clone: Antigen: not known.

Germline CDR1 and CDR2: SGHTA and FQGNSA. The CDR3 sequence is 12 residues long. V was clipped by 8 bases and J by 6 bases, with 12 bases between them. This clonotype was obtained from a female donor at least 60 years old with stage I lung adenocarcinoma. This material consisted of peripheral blood, taken before any cancer treatment. The chain employs TRBV7-2 and TRBJ2-3; D unclear. CDR3 loop: CASPNSLDTQYF. The CDR3 DNA follows: TGTGCCAGCCCCAATTCTTTGGATACGCAGTATTTT.